Listed below are T cell receptor beta chains from one sample, sequenced in a study of blood T cells in healthy people across ages. In TCRdb, the 5' RACE reads were re-called with MiXCR into one record per CDR3 protein. The sample records about 670,000 distinct CDR3 sequences, under 65% being singletons. Material: blood. The receptors come from a woman of 80 years or more in good health. Both conserved end residues are part of each CDR3. The D gene is left open where the match is weak. A row's size may be missing; if present it is once, few, many or a size class.

abundance: -; d_gene: -; j_gene: TRBJ2-1; v_gene: TRBV6-6; CDR3aa: CASTDREQGSFF; CDR3nt: TGTGCCAGCACCGATCGGGAGCAGGGGTCGTTCTTC
abundance: -; d_gene: -; j_gene: TRBJ1-4; v_gene: TRBV6-5; CDR3aa: CASSPVGGEKLFF; CDR3nt: TGTGCCAGCAGTCCTGTAGGGGGTGAAAAACTGTTTTTT
abundance: many; d_gene: -; j_gene: TRBJ2-7; v_gene: TRBV21-1; CDR3aa: CASKTSGYEQYF; CDR3nt: TGTGCCAGCAAAACTAGCGGATACGAGCAGTACTTC
abundance: many; d_gene: TRBD2; j_gene: TRBJ2-5; v_gene: TRBV10-3; CDR3aa: CAISDSGGALKETQYF; CDR3nt: TGTGCCATCAGCGATTCCGGGGGGGCTCTGAAAGAGACCCAGTACTTC
abundance: many; d_gene: TRBD2; j_gene: TRBJ2-1; v_gene: TRBV20-1; CDR3aa: CSARGRGAINEQFF; CDR3nt: TGCAGTGCTAGGGGGCGGGGGGCAATCAATGAGCAGTTCTTC
abundance: few; d_gene: -; j_gene: TRBJ1-1; v_gene: TRBV27; CDR3aa: CASGTGTPKSREAFF; CDR3nt: TGTGCCAGCGGGACTGGGACACCTAAAAGCCGTGAAGCTTTCTTT
abundance: -; d_gene: -; j_gene: TRBJ1-4; v_gene: TRBV11-2; CDR3aa: CASSPTVRLQLFF; CDR3nt: TGTGCCAGCAGCCCCACCGTGAGACTTCAACTGTTTTTT
abundance: -; d_gene: -; j_gene: TRBJ1-5; v_gene: TRBV20-1; CDR3aa: CSATRGNQPQHF; CDR3nt: TGCAGTGCAACTAGGGGGAATCAGCCCCAGCATTTT
abundance: many; d_gene: TRBD1; j_gene: TRBJ2-7; v_gene: TRBV28; CDR3aa: CASSLGTGRLEQYF; CDR3nt: TGTGCCAGCAGTTTGGGGACAGGGAGGCTCGAGCAGTACTTC
abundance: -; d_gene: -; j_gene: TRBJ1-4; v_gene: TRBV7-9; CDR3aa: CASSYQGNNEELFF; CDR3nt: TGTGCCAGCAGCTATCAGGGTAATAATGAAGAACTGTTTTTT
abundance: -; d_gene: TRBD1; j_gene: TRBJ2-1; v_gene: TRBV3-1; CDR3aa: CASSQEDRMQFF; CDR3nt: TGTGCCAGCAGCCAAGAGGACAGGATGCAGTTCTTC
abundance: once; d_gene: -; j_gene: TRBJ2-1; v_gene: TRBV12-3/TRBV12-4; CDR3aa: CASSPRPGNEQFF; CDR3nt: TGTGCCAGCAGTCCTCGCCCGGGGAATGAGCAGTTCTTC
abundance: -; d_gene: -; j_gene: TRBJ2-7; v_gene: TRBV20-1; CDR3aa: CSAPDSSREQYF; CDR3nt: TGCAGTGCTCCGGACTCCTCTCGCGAGCAGTACTTC
abundance: -; d_gene: -; j_gene: TRBJ1-6; v_gene: TRBV2; CDR3aa: CASSAPTGIRSPLHF; CDR3nt: TGTGCCAGCAGCGCCCCTACAGGGATTCGTTCACCCCTCCACTTT
abundance: -; d_gene: -; j_gene: TRBJ2-3; v_gene: TRBV4-1; CDR3aa: CASRQTSGTDTQYF; CDR3nt: TGCGCCAGCAGACAGACCTCAGGCACAGATACGCAGTATTTT
abundance: -; d_gene: -; j_gene: TRBJ2-3; v_gene: TRBV4-2; CDR3aa: CASSQDLTTSRTDTQYF; CDR3nt: TGTGCCAGCAGCCAAGATTTGACCACATCAAGGACAGATACGCAGTATTTT
abundance: few; d_gene: TRBD1; j_gene: TRBJ1-6; v_gene: TRBV10-3; CDR3aa: CAISDPGGPGQAGPLHF; CDR3nt: TGTGCCATCAGTGATCCGGGGGGCCCAGGACAGGCGGGACCCCTCCACTTT
abundance: many; d_gene: -; j_gene: TRBJ2-1; v_gene: TRBV19; CDR3aa: CASSILATANEQFF; CDR3nt: TGTGCCAGTAGTATTCTGGCCACCGCCAATGAGCAGTTCTTC
abundance: -; d_gene: -; j_gene: TRBJ1-2; v_gene: TRBV3-1; CDR3aa: CASSQADYGYTF; CDR3nt: TGTGCCAGCAGCCAGGCGGACTATGGCTACACCTTC
abundance: -; d_gene: TRBD1; j_gene: TRBJ2-7; v_gene: TRBV5-1; CDR3aa: CASSEGQGNEQYF; CDR3nt: TGCGCCAGCAGCGAGGGACAGGGCAACGAGCAGTACTTC
abundance: few; d_gene: TRBD1; j_gene: TRBJ2-2; v_gene: TRBV20-1; CDR3aa: CSATGTGNTGELFF; CDR3nt: TGCAGTGCTACCGGGACAGGCAACACCGGGGAGCTGTTTTTT
abundance: -; d_gene: -; j_gene: TRBJ1-6; v_gene: TRBV7-2; CDR3aa: CASSWPGLKPLNSPLHF; CDR3nt: TGTGCCAGCAGCTGGCCGGGGTTAAAGCCCCTTAATTCACCCCTCCACTTT
abundance: once; d_gene: -; j_gene: TRBJ1-1; v_gene: TRBV20-1; CDR3aa: CSAAEPSFAEAFF; CDR3nt: TGCAGTGCCGCGGAGCCCAGTTTCGCTGAAGCTTTCTTT
abundance: -; d_gene: -; j_gene: TRBJ1-2; v_gene: TRBV20-1; CDR3aa: CSAGPKQAVHTF; CDR3nt: TGCAGTGCTGGGCCTAAACAGGCCGTACACACCTTC
abundance: many; d_gene: -; j_gene: TRBJ2-7; v_gene: TRBV2; CDR3aa: CASMGQPYEQYF; CDR3nt: TGTGCCAGCATGGGCCAACCCTACGAGCAGTACTTC
abundance: many; d_gene: -; j_gene: TRBJ2-5; v_gene: TRBV20-1; CDR3aa: CSARSTGQETQYF; CDR3nt: TGCAGTGCTAGATCTACCGGCCAAGAGACCCAGTACTTC
abundance: -; d_gene: -; j_gene: TRBJ1-1; v_gene: TRBV27; CDR3aa: CASRKGGGAPNTEAFF; CDR3nt: TGTGCCAGCAGAAAGGGGGGGGGGGCACCGAACACTGAAGCTTTCTTT
abundance: -; d_gene: -; j_gene: TRBJ2-7; v_gene: TRBV4-1; CDR3aa: CASSQQSPSYEQYF; CDR3nt: TGCGCCAGCAGCCAACAATCCCCTTCCTACGAGCAGTACTTC
abundance: few; d_gene: TRBD1; j_gene: TRBJ1-6; v_gene: TRBV25-1; CDR3aa: CASSEVGTGSPLHF; CDR3nt: TGTGCCAGCAGTGAAGTGGGGACAGGGAGTCCCCTCCACTTT
abundance: few; d_gene: -; j_gene: TRBJ1-5; v_gene: TRBV28; CDR3aa: CASGGSSNQPQHF; CDR3nt: TGTGCCAGCGGGGGGTCGAGCAATCAGCCCCAGCATTTT
abundance: once; d_gene: -; j_gene: TRBJ1-2; v_gene: TRBV10-3; CDR3aa: CAIMKGTPLGGYTF; CDR3nt: TGTGCCATCATGAAAGGGACCCCGTTAGGTGGCTACACCTTC
abundance: few; d_gene: -; j_gene: TRBJ2-7; v_gene: TRBV6-6; CDR3aa: CASSYSQGNYEQYF; CDR3nt: TGTGCCAGCAGTTACAGCCAGGGTAACTACGAGCAGTACTTC
abundance: few; d_gene: -; j_gene: TRBJ2-3; v_gene: TRBV7-2; CDR3aa: CASSRWTSAVDTQYF; CDR3nt: TGTGCCAGCAGCCGGTGGACCTCAGCAGTGGATACGCAGTATTTT
abundance: -; d_gene: -; j_gene: TRBJ1-4; v_gene: TRBV20-1; CDR3aa: CSASRGVNEKLFF; CDR3nt: TGCAGTGCTAGTCGAGGGGTTAATGAAAAACTGTTTTTT
abundance: many; d_gene: -; j_gene: TRBJ2-3; v_gene: TRBV24-1; CDR3aa: CATGRAAGDTQYF; CDR3nt: TGTGCCACCGGCCGGGCAGCAGGGGATACGCAGTATTTT
abundance: once; d_gene: -; j_gene: TRBJ2-1; v_gene: TRBV2; CDR3aa: CASRFPGGQSYKEQFF; CDR3nt: TGTGCCAGCAGATTTCCGGGGGGCCAATCCTACAAGGAGCAGTTCTTC
abundance: -; d_gene: -; j_gene: TRBJ1-1; v_gene: TRBV7-3; CDR3aa: CASGGNFTEAFF; CDR3nt: TGTGCCAGCGGAGGAAATTTCACTGAAGCTTTCTTT
abundance: few; d_gene: -; j_gene: TRBJ2-2; v_gene: TRBV3-1; CDR3aa: CASSHLSDGELFF; CDR3nt: TGTGCCAGCAGCCATCTCTCAGACGGGGAGCTGTTTTTT
abundance: many; d_gene: -; j_gene: TRBJ2-1; v_gene: TRBV29-1; CDR3aa: CSVDTGWNEQFF; CDR3nt: TGCAGCGTTGACACGGGGTGGAATGAGCAGTTCTTC
abundance: -; d_gene: -; j_gene: TRBJ2-7; v_gene: TRBV7-9; CDR3aa: CASSMDSTSSYEQYF; CDR3nt: TGTGCCAGCAGCATGGACAGTACGAGCTCCTACGAGCAGTACTTC
abundance: -; d_gene: -; j_gene: TRBJ2-2; v_gene: TRBV20-1; CDR3aa: CSAQTSPDELFF; CDR3nt: TGCAGTGCTCAAACCTCCCCTGACGAGCTGTTTTTT
abundance: few; d_gene: TRBD1; j_gene: TRBJ2-1; v_gene: TRBV25-1; CDR3aa: CASSVDRGSSYNEQFF; CDR3nt: TGTGCCAGCAGTGTTGACAGGGGAAGCTCCTACAATGAGCAGTTCTTC
abundance: many; d_gene: -; j_gene: TRBJ2-3; v_gene: TRBV7-3; CDR3aa: CASSQDPSGTQYF; CDR3nt: TGTGCCAGCAGCCAGGACCCCAGCGGGACGCAGTATTTT
abundance: once; d_gene: -; j_gene: TRBJ2-5; v_gene: TRBV20-1; CDR3aa: CSARTPGQETQYF; CDR3nt: TGCAGTGCTAGAACCCCAGGCCAAGAGACCCAGTACTTC